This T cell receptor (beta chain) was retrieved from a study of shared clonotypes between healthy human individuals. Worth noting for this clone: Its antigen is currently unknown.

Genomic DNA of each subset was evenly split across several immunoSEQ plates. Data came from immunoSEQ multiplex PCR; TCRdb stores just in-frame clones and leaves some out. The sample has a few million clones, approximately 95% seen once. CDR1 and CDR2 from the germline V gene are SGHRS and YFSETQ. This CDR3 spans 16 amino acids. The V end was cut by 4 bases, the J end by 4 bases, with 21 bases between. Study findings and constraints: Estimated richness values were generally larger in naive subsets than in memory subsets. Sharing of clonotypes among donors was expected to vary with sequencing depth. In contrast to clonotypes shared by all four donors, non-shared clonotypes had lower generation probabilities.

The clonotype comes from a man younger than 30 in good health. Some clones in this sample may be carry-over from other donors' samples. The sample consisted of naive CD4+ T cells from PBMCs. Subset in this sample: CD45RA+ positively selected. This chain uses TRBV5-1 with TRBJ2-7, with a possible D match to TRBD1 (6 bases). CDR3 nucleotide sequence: TGCGCCAGCAGCATCCCGAGGGCAGGGGTCGTATACGAGCAGTACTTC. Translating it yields CASSIPRAGVVYEQYF.